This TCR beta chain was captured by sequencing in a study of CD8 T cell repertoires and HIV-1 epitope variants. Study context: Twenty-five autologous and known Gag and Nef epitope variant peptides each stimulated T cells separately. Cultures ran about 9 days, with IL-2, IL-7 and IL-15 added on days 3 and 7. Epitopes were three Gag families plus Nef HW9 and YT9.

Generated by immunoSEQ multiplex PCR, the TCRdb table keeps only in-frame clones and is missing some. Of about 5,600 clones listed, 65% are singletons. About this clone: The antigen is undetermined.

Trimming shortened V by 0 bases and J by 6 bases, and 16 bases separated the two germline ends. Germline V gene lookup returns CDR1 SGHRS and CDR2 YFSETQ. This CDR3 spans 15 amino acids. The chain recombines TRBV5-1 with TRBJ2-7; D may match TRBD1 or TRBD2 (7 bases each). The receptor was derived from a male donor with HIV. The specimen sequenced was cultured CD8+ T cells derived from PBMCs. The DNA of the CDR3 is TGCGCCAGCAGCTTGGCCTGGGAGGGGGCAAGCGAGCAGTACTTC. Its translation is CASSLAWEGASEQYF.